This T cell receptor (beta chain) was profiled in a study of technical replicates of blood from several donors. The table came from immunoSEQ multiplex PCR; TCRdb's copy has only in-frame clones and leaves some out. The repertoire holds roughly 90,000 clones, with 96% as singletons. The germline gives CDR1 LGHNA, CDR2 YSLEER. The CDR3 sequence is 14 residues long. V was shortened by 4 bases and J by 0 bases, with 10 bases between the two germline ends. The chain uses TRBV4-3 and TRBJ2-7; TRBD2 might be the D (6 bases). This TCR was recovered from a human donor in good health. Specimen: T cells isolated from PBMCs. The CDR3 protein is CASSLAVDSYEQYF. For the CDR3, the DNA is TGCGCCAGCAGCCTAGCGGTGGACTCCTACGAGCAGTACTTC.